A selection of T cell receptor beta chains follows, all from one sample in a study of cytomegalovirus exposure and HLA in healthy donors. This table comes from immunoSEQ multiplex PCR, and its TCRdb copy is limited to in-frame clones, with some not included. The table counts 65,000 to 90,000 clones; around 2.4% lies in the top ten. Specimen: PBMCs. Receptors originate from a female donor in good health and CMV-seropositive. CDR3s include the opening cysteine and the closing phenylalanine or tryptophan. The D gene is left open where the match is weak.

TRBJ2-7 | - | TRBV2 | TGTGCCAGCAGTGACAATCCAGGGTTGTACGAGCAGTACTTC | CASSDNPGLYEQYF
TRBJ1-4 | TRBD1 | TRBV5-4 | TGTGCCAGCAGCTCGGGACAGATTAATGAAAAACTGTTTTTT | CASSSGQINEKLFF
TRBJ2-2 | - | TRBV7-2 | TGTGCCAGCAGCTTAAAACCTGGCGGCCAGAACACCGGGGAGCTGTTTTTT | CASSLKPGGQNTGELFF
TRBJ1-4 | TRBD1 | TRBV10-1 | TGCGCCAGCCGCCAGATGGGACAGGGGGCGGAGGAAAAACTGTTTTTT | CASRQMGQGAEEKLFF
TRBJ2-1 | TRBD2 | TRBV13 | TGTGCCAGCAGCGATAGCGGGAGGGCCGCTCTTGAGCAGTTCTTC | CASSDSGRAALEQFF
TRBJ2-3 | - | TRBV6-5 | TGTGCCAGCAGTTACAGGACTTACACAGATACGCAGTATTTT | CASSYRTYTDTQYF
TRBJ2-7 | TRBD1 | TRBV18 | TGTGCCAGCCGGGACAGCGTGGAGTGGGAGCAGTACTTC | CASRDSVEWEQYF
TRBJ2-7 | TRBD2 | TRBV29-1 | TGCAGCGTTATCCCTTCTAGCGGACAAAACGAGCAGTACTTC | CSVIPSSGQNEQYF
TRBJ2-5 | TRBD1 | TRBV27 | TGTGCCAGCAGGACAGGGCAAGAGACCCAGTACTTC | CASRTGQETQYF
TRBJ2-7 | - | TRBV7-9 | TGTGCCAGCAGCACCCCTGGACAGTCTTCCTACGAGCAGTACTTC | CASSTPGQSSYEQYF
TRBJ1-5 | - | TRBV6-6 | TGTGCCAGCAGGACGGGGGGGAATCAGCCCCAGCATTTT | CASRTGGNQPQHF
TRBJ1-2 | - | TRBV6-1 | TGTGCCACCCAGGGATACTATGGCTACACCTTC | CATQGYYGYTF
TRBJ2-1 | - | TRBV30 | TGTGCCTGGAGTGCAAACCGGGATATGTGGTTCTTC | CAWSANRDMWFF
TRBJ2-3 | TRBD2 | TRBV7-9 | TGTGCCAGCAGCCCTACCCACAGCGGGGGGATTAGCACAGATACGCAGTATTTT | CASSPTHSGGISTDTQYF
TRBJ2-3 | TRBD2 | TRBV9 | TGTGCCAGCAGCGTCAGGGGACTAGCGGGGCCGGGTGGCACAGATACGCAGTATTTT | CASSVRGLAGPGGTDTQYF
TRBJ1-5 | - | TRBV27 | TGTGCCAGCAGCACAGGCCTAGGGAGCAATCAGCCCCAGCATTTT | CASSTGLGSNQPQHF
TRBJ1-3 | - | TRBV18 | TGTGCCAGCTCACCACTGGTGGGGCTCCTCTCTGGAAACACCATATATTTT | CASSPLVGLLSGNTIYF
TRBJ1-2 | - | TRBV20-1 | TGCAGTGCTTCCCGGGGGTATGGCTACACCTTC | CSASRGYGYTF
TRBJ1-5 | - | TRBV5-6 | TGTGCCAGCAGCTTGGGCCGACATCTGAGGGGGTTTAGCAATCAGCCCCAGCATTTT | CASSLGRHLRGFSNQPQHF
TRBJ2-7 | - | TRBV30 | TGTGCCTGGAGTGTAGGAAGCGGCGCACAGGGCTCCTACGAGCAGTACTTC | CAWSVGSGAQGSYEQYF
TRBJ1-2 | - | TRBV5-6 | TGTGCCAGCAGCTCTGCGGACCAGGGAGGCTACACCTTC | CASSSADQGGYTF
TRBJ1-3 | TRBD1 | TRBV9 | TGTGCCAGCAGCCTCCGAACCGACAGGGAGTACGGAAACACCATATATTTT | CASSLRTDREYGNTIYF